This TCR beta chain was documented in a study of shared clonotypes between healthy human individuals. The table came from immunoSEQ multiplex PCR; TCRdb's copy has only in-frame clones and leaves some out. The table has about 1,900,000 clones, about 94% seen once. Naivety among CD8 cells was defined by CD45RO negativity and positive CCR7 selection, thereby excluding terminally differentiated effector memory CD45RA+ cells. The length of the CDR3 is 15 residues. Trimming cost V 2 bases and J 1 base, with 12 bases left between them. Germline CDR1 is SGDLS and CDR2 is YYNGEE. This sequence was found in a man aged 18 to 29 in good health. The sample consisted of naive CD8+ T cells sorted from blood. This chain joins TRBV9 and TRBJ2-5, with D unclear. CDR3 in amino acids: CASSVSGAPQETQYF. Here the CDR3 DNA reads TGTGCCAGCAGCGTTTCAGGCGCTCCCCAAGAGACCCAGTACTTC.